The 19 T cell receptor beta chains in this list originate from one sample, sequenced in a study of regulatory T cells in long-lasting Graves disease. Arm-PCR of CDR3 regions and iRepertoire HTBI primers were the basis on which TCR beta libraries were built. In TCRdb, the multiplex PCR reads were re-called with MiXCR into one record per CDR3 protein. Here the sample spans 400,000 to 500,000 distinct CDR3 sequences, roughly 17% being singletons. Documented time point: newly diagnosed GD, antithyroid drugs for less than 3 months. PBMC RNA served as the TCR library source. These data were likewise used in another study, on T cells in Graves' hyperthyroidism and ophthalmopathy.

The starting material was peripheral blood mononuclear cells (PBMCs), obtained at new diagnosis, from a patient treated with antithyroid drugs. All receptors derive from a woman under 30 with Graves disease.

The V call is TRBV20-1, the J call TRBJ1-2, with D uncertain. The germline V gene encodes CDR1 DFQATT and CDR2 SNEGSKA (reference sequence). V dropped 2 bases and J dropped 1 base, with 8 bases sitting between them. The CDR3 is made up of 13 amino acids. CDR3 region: CSARLGGNYGYTF. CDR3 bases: TGCAGTGCTAGACTAGGCGGTAACTATGGCTACACCTTC.

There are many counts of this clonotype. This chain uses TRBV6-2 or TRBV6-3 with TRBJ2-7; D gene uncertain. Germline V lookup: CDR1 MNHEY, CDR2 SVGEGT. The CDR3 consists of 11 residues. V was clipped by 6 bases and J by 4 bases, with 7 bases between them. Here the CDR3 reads CASSDEYEQYF. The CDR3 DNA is TGTGCCAGCAGCGACGAGTACGAGCAGTACTTC.

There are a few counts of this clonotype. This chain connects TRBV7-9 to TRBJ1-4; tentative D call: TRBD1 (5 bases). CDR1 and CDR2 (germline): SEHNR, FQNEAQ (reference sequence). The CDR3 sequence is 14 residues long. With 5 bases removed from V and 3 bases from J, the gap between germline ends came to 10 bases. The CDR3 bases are TGTGCCAGCAGCCGGGGGGGAGCTAATGAAAAACTGTTTTTT. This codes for CASSRGGANEKLFF.

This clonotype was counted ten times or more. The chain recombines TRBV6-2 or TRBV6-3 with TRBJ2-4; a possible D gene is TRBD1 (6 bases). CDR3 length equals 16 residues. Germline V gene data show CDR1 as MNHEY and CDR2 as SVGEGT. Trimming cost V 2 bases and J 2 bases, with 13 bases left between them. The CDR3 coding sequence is TGTGCCAGCAGTTACCCCCAGACAGGACCCAAAAACATTCAGTACTTC. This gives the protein CASSYPQTGPKNIQYF.

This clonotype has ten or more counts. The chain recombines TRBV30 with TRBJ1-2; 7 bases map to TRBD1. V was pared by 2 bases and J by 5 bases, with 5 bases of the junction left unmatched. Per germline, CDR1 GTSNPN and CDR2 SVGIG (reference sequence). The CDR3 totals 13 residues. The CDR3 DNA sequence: TGTGCCTGGAGTCCGGGACAGCCATATGGCTACACCTTC. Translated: CAWSPGQPYGYTF.

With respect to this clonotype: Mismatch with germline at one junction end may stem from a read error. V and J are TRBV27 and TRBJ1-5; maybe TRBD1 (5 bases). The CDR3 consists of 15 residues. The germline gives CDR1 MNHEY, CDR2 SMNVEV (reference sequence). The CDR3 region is CASKGTGDSNQAQHF. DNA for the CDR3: TGTGCCAGCAAAGGGACGGGAGATAGTAATCAGGCCCAGCATTTT.

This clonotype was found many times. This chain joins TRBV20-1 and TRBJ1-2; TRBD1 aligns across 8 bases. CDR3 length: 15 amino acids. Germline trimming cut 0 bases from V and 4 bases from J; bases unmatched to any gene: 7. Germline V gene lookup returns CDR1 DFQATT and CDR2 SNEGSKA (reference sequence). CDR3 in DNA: TGCAGTGCTAGAGATTGGGGGCAGGGGGCCTATGGCTACACCTTC. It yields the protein CSARDWGQGAYGYTF.

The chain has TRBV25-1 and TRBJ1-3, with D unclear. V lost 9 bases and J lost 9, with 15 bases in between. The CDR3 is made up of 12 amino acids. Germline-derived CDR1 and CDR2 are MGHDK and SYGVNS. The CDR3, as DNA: TGTGCCAGTTCCCTGATTGTAGGCACCATATATTTT. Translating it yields CASSLIVGTIYF.

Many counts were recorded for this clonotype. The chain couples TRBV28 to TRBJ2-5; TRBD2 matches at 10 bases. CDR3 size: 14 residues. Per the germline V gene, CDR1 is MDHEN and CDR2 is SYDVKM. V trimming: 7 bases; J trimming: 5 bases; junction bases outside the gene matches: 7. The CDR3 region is CASTVAGGWETQYF. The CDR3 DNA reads TGTGCCAGCACTGTAGCGGGAGGTTGGGAGACCCAGTACTTC.

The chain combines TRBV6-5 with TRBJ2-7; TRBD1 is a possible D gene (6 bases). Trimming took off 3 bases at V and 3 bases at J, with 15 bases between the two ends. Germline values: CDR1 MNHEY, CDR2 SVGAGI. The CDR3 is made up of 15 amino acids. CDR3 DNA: TGTGCCAGCAGTTATGAGGGGAAGGGGGTCTACGAGCAGTACTTC. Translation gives CASSYEGKGVYEQYF.

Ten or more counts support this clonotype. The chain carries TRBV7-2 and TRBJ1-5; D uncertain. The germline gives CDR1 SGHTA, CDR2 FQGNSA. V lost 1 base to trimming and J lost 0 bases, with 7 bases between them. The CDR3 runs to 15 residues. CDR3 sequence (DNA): TGTGCCAGCAGCTTAGTCTCCACTAGCAATCAGCCCCAGCATTTT. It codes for CASSLVSTSNQPQHF.

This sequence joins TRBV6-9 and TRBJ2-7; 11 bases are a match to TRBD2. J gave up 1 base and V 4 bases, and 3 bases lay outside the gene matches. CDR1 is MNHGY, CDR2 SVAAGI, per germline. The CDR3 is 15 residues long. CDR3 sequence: CASSSTSGISYEQYF. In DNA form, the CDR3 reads TGTGCCAGCAGTTCGACTAGCGGGATTTCCTACGAGCAGTACTTC.

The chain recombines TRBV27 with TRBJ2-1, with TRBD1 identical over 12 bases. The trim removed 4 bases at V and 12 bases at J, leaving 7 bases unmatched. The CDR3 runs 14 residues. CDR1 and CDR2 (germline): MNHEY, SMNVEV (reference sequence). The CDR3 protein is CASSSGTGGILQFF. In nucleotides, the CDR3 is TGTGCCAGCAGTTCCGGGACAGGGGGCATTTTGCAGTTCTTC.

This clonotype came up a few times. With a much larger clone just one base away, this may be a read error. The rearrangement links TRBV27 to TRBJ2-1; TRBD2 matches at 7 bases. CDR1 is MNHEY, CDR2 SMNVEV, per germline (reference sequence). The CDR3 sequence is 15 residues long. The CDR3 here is CTSSLSPLAADGQFF. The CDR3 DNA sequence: TGTACCAGCAGTTTATCTCCGCTAGCGGCGGACGGGCAGTTCTTC.

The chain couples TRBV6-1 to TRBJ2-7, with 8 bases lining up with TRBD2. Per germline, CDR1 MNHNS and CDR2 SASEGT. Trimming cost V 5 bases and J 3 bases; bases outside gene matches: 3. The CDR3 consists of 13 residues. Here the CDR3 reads CASSQGTSYEQYF. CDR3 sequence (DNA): TGTGCCAGCAGTCAAGGGACTAGCTACGAGCAGTACTTC.

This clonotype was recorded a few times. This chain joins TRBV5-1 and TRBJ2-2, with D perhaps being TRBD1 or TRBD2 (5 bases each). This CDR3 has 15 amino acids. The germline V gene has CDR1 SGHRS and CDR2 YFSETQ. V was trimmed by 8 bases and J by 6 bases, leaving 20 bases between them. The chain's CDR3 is CASTRDGRIAGELFF. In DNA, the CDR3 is TGCGCCAGTACAAGGGACGGACGTATCGCCGGGGAGCTGTTTTTT.

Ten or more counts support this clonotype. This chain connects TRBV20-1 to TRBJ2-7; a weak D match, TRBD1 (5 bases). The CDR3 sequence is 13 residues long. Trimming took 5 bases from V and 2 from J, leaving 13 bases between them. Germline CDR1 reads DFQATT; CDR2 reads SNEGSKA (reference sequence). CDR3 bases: TGCAGTGCTCCCCGGCCAGGGCCCTACGAGCAGTACTTC. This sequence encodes CSAPRPGPYEQYF.

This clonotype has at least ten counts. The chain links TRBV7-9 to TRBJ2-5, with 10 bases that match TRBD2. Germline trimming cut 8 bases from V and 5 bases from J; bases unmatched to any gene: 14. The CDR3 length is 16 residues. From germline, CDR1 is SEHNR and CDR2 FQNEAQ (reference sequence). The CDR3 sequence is CASVSSGSGVGETQYF. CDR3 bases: TGTGCCAGCGTTTCTAGCGGGAGTGGGGTTGGCGAGACCCAGTACTTC.

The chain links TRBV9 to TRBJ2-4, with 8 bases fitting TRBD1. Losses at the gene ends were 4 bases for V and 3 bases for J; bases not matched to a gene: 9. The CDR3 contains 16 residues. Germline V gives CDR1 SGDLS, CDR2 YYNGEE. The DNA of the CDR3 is TGTGCCAGCAGCTCGCACCCTGACAGGGGCAAAAACATTCAGTACTTC. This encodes CASSSHPDRGKNIQYF.